This T cell receptor (beta chain) was identified in a study of blood T cells in healthy people across ages. Next came a second PCR, run for roughly 7 to 12 cycles, which used a sample-barcoded 5' primer along with a J-beta primer mix. Each CDR3 protein gets one entry after TCRdb re-called the 5' RACE reads with MiXCR. The sample contains about 780,000 distinct CDR3 sequences, roughly 60% of which appear only once. Looked up from germline, CDR1 is LNHNV and CDR2 is YYDKDF (reference sequence). The CDR3 totals 15 residues. Germline trimming cut 0 bases from V and 2 bases from J; bases unmatched to any gene: 2.

The source material was blood. The gene calls are TRBV15 and TRBJ2-7; 9 bases match TRBD2. This receptor was obtained from a man aged 25 to 40 in good health. CDR3: CATSREASGTYEQYF. The DNA for the CDR3 is TGTGCCACCAGCAGAGAAGCTAGCGGGACCTACGAGCAGTACTTC.